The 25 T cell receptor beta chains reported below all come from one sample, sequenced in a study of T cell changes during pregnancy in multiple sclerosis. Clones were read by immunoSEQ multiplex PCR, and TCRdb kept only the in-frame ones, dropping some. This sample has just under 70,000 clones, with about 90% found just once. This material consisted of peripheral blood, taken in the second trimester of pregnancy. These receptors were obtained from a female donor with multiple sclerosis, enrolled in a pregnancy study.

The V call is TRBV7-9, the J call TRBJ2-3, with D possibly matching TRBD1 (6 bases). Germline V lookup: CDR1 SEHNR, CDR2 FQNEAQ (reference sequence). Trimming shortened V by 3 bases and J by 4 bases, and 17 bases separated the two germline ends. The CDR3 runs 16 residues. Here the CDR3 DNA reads TGTGCCAGCAGCTTTGGTACCCAGGGGAGCGCAGATACGCAGTATTTT. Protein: CASSFGTQGSADTQYF.

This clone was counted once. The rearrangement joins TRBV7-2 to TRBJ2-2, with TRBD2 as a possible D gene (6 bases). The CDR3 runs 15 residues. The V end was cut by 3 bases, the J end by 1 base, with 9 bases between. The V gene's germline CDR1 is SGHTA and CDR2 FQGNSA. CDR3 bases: TGTGCCAGCAGCTTTAGGCGGGGGAACACCGGGGAGCTGTTTTTT. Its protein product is CASSFRRGNTGELFF. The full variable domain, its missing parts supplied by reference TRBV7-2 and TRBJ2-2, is GAGVSQSPSNKVTEKGKDVELRCDPISGHTALYWYRQSLGQGLEFLIYFQGNSAPDKSGLPSDRFSAERTGGSVSTLTIQRTQQEDSAVYLCASSFRRGNTGELFFGEGSRLTVL.

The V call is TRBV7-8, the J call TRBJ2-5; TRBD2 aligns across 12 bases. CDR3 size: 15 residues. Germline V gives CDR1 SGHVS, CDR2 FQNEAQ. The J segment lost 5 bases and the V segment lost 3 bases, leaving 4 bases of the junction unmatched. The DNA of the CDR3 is TGTGCCAGCAGCTTGACTAGCGGGGGAGTGGAGACCCAGTACTTC. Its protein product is CASSLTSGGVETQYF. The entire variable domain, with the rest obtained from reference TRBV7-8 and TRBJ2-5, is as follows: GAGVSQSPRYKVAKRGQDVALRCDPISGHVSLFWYQQALGQGPEFLTYFQNEAQLDKSGLPSDRFFAERPEGSVSTLKIQRTQQEDSAVYLCASSLTSGGVETQYFGPGTRLLVL.

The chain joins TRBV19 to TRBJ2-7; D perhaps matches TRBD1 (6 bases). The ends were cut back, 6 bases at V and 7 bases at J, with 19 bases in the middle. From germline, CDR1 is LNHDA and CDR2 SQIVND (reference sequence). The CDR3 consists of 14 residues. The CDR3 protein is CASRNLQGFGEQYF. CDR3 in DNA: TGTGCCAGTAGGAACCTACAGGGATTCGGGGAGCAGTACTTC.

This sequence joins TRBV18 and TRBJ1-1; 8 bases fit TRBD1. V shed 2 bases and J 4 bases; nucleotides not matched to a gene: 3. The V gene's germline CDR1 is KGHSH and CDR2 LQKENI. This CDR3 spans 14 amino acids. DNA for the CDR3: TGTGCCAGCTCACCAGGACAGGGATCCACTGAAGCTTTCTTT. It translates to CASSPGQGSTEAFF. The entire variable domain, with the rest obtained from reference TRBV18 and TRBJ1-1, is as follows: NAGVMQNPRHLVRRRGQEARLRCSPMKGHSHVYWYRQLPEEGLKFMVYLQKENIIDESGMPKERFSAEFPKEGPSILRIQQVVRGDSAAYFCASSPGQGSTEAFFGQGTRLTVV.

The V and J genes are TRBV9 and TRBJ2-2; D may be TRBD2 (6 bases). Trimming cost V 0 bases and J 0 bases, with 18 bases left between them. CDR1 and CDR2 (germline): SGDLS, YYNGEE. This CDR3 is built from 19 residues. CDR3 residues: CASSVDTQRALPNTGELFF. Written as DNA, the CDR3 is TGTGCCAGCAGCGTAGATACACAGCGGGCATTACCGAACACCGGGGAGCTGTTTTTT.

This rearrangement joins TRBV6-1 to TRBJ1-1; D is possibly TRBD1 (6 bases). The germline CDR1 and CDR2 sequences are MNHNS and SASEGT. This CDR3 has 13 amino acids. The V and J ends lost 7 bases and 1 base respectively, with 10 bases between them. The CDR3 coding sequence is TGTGCCAGCACCCCAGGGGCGAACACTGAAGCTTTCTTT. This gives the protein CASTPGANTEAFF.

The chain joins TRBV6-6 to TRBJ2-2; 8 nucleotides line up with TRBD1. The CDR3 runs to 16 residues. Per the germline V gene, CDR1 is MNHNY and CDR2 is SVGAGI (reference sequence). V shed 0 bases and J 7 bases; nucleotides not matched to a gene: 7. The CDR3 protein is CASSYSTQGAGGELFF. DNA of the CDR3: TGTGCCAGCAGTTACTCGACTCAGGGGGCCGGCGGGGAGCTGTTTTTT.

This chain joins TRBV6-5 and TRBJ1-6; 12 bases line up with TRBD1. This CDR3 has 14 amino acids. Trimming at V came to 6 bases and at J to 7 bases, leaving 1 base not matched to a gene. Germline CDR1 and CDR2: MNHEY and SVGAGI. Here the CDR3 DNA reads TGTGCCAGCAGAGGGACAGGGGGCAATTCACCCCTCCACTTT. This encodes CASRGTGGNSPLHF.

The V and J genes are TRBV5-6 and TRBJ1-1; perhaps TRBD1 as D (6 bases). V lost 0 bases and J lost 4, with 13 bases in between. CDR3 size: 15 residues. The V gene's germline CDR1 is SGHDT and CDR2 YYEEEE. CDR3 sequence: CASSLGGGGGTEAFF. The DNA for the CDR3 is TGTGCCAGCAGCTTGGGAGGGGGGGGAGGCACTGAAGCTTTCTTT.

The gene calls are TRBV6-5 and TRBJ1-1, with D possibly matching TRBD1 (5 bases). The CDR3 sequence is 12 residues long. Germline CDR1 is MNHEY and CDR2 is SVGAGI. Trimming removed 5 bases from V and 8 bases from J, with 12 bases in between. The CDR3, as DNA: TGTGCCAGCAGTCACGCTGCAGGGGAAGCTTTCTTT. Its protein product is CASSHAAGEAFF.

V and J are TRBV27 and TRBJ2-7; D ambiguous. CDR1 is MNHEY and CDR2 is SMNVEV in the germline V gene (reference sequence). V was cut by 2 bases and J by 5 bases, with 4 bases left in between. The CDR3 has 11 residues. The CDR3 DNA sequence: TGTGCCAGCAGTTTAGGGCACGAGCAGTACTTC. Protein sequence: CASSLGHEQYF.

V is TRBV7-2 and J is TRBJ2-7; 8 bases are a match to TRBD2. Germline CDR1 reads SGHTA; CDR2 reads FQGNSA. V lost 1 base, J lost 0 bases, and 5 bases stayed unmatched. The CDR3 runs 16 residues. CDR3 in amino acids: CASSLVGGGSSYEQYF. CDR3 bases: TGTGCCAGCAGCTTAGTTGGCGGGGGGAGCTCCTACGAGCAGTACTTC.

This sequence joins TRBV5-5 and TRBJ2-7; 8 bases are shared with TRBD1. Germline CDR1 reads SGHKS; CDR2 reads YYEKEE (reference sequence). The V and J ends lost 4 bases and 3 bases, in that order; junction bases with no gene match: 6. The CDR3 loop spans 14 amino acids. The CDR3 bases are TGTGCCAGCAGCGTCAACAGGGGGAGCTACGAGCAGTACTTC. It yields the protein CASSVNRGSYEQYF.

The CDR3 is CASSPDRAAHEQYF. In DNA, the CDR3 is TGTGCCAGCAGCCCCGACAGGGCTGCCCACGAGCAGTACTTC. The chain carries TRBV9 and TRBJ2-7; 7 bases agree with TRBD1. J gave up 5 bases and V 4 bases, and 9 bases lay outside the gene matches. This CDR3 has 14 residues. CDR1 SGDLS and CDR2 YYNGEE come from the germline V gene. Using reference TRBV9 and TRBJ2-7 for the parts outside the CDR3, the full variable domain is DSGVTQTPKHLITATGQRVTLRCSPRSGDLSVYWYQQSLDQGLQFLIQYYNGEERAKGNILERFSAQQFPDLHSELNLSSLELGDSALYFCASSPDRAAHEQYFGPGTRLTVT.

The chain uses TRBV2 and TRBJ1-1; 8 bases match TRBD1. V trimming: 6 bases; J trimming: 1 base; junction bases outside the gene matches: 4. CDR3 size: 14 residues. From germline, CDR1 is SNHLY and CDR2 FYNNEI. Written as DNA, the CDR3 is TGTGCCAGCAGGGGGGACAGGAGGAACACTGAAGCTTTCTTT. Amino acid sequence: CASRGDRRNTEAFF.

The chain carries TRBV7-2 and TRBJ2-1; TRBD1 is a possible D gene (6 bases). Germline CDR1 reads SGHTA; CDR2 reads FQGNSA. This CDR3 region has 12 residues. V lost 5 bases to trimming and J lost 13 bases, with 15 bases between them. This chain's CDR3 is CASSQGRPTQFF. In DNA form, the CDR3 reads TGTGCCAGCAGCCAGGGGCGCCCCACCCAGTTCTTC.

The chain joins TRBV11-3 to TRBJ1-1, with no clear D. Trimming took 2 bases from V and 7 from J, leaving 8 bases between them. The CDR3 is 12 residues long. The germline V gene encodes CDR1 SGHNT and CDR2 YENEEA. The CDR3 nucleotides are TGTGCCAGCAGCTTATGGGAGGGTGAAGCTTTCTTT. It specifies CASSLWEGEAFF.

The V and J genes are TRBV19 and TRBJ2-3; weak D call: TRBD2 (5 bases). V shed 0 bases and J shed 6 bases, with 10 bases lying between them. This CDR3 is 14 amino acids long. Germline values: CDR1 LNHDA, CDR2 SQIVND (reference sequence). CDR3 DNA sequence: TGTGCCAGTAGTATAGATCGGAGGCGGGATACGCAGTATTTT. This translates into CASSIDRRRDTQYF.

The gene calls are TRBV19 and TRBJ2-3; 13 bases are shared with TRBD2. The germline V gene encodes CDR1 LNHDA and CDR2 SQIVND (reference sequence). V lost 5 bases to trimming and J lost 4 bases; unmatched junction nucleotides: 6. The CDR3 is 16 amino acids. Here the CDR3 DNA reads TGTGCCAGTAGTCCCCGGACTAGCGGGGGCCCAGATACGCAGTATTTT. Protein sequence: CASSPRTSGGPDTQYF. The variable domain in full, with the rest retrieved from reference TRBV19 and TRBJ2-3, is DGGITQSPKYLFRKEGQNVTLSCEQNLNHDAMYWYRQDPGQGLRLIYYSQIVNDFQKGDIAEGYSVSREKKESFPLTVTSAQKNPTAFYLCASSPRTSGGPDTQYFGPGTRLTVL.

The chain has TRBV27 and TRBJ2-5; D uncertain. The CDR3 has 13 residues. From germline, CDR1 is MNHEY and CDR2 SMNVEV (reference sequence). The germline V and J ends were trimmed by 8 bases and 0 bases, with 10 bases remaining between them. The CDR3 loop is CASAPLNQETQYF. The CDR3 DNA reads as TGTGCCAGCGCGCCACTTAACCAAGAGACCCAGTACTTC.

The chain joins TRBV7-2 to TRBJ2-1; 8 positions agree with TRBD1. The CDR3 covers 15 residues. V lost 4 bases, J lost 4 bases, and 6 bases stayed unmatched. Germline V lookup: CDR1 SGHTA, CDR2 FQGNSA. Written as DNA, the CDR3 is TGTGCCAGCAGCTGGGGGCAGGGGGCTTACAATGAGCAGTTCTTC. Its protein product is CASSWGQGAYNEQFF.

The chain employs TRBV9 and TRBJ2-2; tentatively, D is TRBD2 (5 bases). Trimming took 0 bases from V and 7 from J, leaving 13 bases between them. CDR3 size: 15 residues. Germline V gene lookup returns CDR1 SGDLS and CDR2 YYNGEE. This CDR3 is CASSVDRHAGGELFF. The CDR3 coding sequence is TGTGCCAGCAGCGTAGATAGGCACGCGGGCGGGGAGCTGTTTTTT.

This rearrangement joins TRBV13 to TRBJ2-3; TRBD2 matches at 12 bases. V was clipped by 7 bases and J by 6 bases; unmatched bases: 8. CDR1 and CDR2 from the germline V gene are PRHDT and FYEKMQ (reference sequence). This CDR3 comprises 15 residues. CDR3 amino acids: CASTSGGAKLDTQYF. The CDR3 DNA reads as TGTGCCAGCACTAGCGGGGGGGCGAAGTTGGATACGCAGTATTTT.

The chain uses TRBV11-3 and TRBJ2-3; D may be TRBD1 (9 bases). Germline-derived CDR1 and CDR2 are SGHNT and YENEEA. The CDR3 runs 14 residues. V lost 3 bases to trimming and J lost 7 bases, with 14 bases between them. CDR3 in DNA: TGTGCCAGCAGCTTTAGCGGGACAGGGAATACGCAGTATTTT. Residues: CASSFSGTGNTQYF.